The 15 T cell receptor beta chains presented below share a single source sample, sequenced in a study of cytomegalovirus exposure and HLA in healthy donors. Primers included in the PCR were 60 Vbeta and 13 Jbeta primers. Sequencing was performed with immunoSEQ multiplex PCR; in TCRdb, only in-frame clones are kept and a portion is missing. The specimen's table records about 52,000 clones. The source material was PBMCs. All receptors derive from a woman aged 45-65 years in good health and CMV-seropositive.

The V and J genes are TRBV5-1 and TRBJ1-2; D unresolved. This CDR3 has 13 residues. Germline CDR1 is SGHRS and CDR2 is YFSETQ. V lost 4 bases and J lost 8, with 15 bases in between. The CDR3 loop reads CASSPSDGRGYTF. As DNA, the CDR3 is TGCGCCAGCAGCCCATCGGACGGGAGAGGCTACACCTTC.

CDR3 nucleotide sequence: TGCGCCAGCAGCCAAGTCTTGGCAGGGGGCGAGCAGTACTTC. Translation gives CASSQVLAGGEQYF. The chain combines TRBV4-1 with TRBJ2-7; the match to TRBD1 covers 7 bases. The junction had 6 bases not matched to a gene; V was cut back by 1 base and J by 6 bases. Per the germline V gene, CDR1 is MGHRA and CDR2 is YSYEKL. This CDR3 contains 14 residues.

CDR3 nucleotide sequence: TGTGCCAGTAGTATACTCAGTGAAGCTTTCTTT. This codes for CASSILSEAFF. The chain joins TRBV19 to TRBJ1-1; D uncertain. Trimming pared 2 bases from V and 7 bases from J, leaving 5 bases between. The CDR3 contains 11 residues. CDR1 and CDR2 from the germline V gene are LNHDA and SQIVND (reference sequence).

V gene TRBV4-2 combines with J gene TRBJ1-6; D is uncertain. This CDR3 has 15 residues. The germline CDR1 and CDR2 sequences are LGHNA and YNFKEQ. V was clipped by 0 bases and J by 7 bases, with 10 bases between them. The CDR3 DNA reads as TGTGCCAGCAGCCAAGATGCAGGCTCGAATTCACCCCTCCACTTT. Its protein product is CASSQDAGSNSPLHF.

The chain is built from TRBV5-1 and TRBJ2-7; no clear D. Germline V gene data show CDR1 as SGHRS and CDR2 as YFSETQ. The CDR3 sequence is 13 residues long. The V end was cut by 6 bases, the J end by 0 bases, with 10 bases between. CDR3 amino acids: CASKNTASYEQYF. The CDR3 DNA is TGCGCCAGCAAGAACACAGCCTCCTACGAGCAGTACTTC.

The chain couples TRBV19 to TRBJ1-4, with TRBD1 matching 7 bases. Germline CDR1 reads LNHDA; CDR2 reads SQIVND (reference sequence). The CDR3 is 15 residues long. The V segment lost 0 bases and the J segment 10 bases; nucleotides outside the gene matches: 8. For the CDR3, the DNA is TGTGCCAGTAGTATAGATGACAGGGAGGAAGGAAAACTGTTTTTT. It yields the protein CASSIDDREEGKLFF.

This rearrangement joins TRBV4-1 to TRBJ1-5; TRBD1 is a possible D gene (5 bases). From germline, CDR1 is MGHRA and CDR2 YSYEKL. The CDR3 contains 14 residues. V lost 5 bases and J 2 bases, leaving 10 bases between the germline ends. Here the CDR3 reads CASSIQGGNQPQHF. CDR3 DNA sequence: TGCGCCAGCAGCATCCAGGGTGGCAATCAGCCCCAGCATTTT.

The chain couples TRBV5-1 to TRBJ1-1, with 9 bases fitting TRBD1. Per the germline V gene, CDR1 is SGHRS and CDR2 is YFSETQ. The CDR3 consists of 15 residues. Germline trimming cut 0 bases from V and 4 bases from J; bases unmatched to any gene: 4. CDR3 sequence reads: CASSLGDRVSTEAFF. In nucleotides, the CDR3 is TGCGCCAGCAGCTTGGGGGACAGGGTGAGCACTGAAGCTTTCTTT.

The rearrangement links TRBV7-6 to TRBJ2-1; 11 positions agree with TRBD2. Per germline, CDR1 SGHVS and CDR2 FNYEAQ. The CDR3 is 16 residues long. After removal of 5 bases from V and 4 bases from J, the junction contained 7 bases not matched to a gene. For the CDR3, the DNA is TGTGCCAGCAGCCGCGACGGGACTAGCGGATACAATGAGCAGTTCTTC. The encoded protein is CASSRDGTSGYNEQFF.

The chain recombines TRBV28 with TRBJ2-3, with D maybe TRBD2 (5 bases). CDR3 length: 17 residues. The germline gives CDR1 MDHEN, CDR2 SYDVKM. V was shortened by 1 base and J by 0 bases, with 14 bases between the two germline ends. CDR3 region: CASSLLNERVSTDTQYF. CDR3 nucleotide sequence: TGTGCCAGCAGTTTATTGAATGAGAGGGTTAGCACAGATACGCAGTATTTT.

The J gene is TRBJ2-5, the V gene TRBV7-6, with 7 bases lining up with TRBD1. Germline V gene lookup returns CDR1 SGHVS and CDR2 FNYEAQ. This CDR3 is built from 15 residues. The V segment lost 4 bases and the J segment 1 base; nucleotides outside the gene matches: 6. CDR3 in DNA: TGTGCCAGCAGCTCTAACAGGGGTTCCCAAGAGACCCAGTACTTC. This gives the protein CASSSNRGSQETQYF.

The V gene is TRBV5-4, the J gene TRBJ2-1; 9 nucleotides agree with TRBD2. Unmatched junction bases numbered 13, after V lost 0 bases and J lost 9 bases. The germline V gene has CDR1 SGHNT and CDR2 YYREEE (reference sequence). The CDR3 has 17 amino acids. CDR3 bases: TGTGCCAGCAGCTTGGCCAGTAGCGGGAGACGTCAAGGTGAGCAGTTCTTC. Its protein is CASSLASSGRRQGEQFF.

The gene calls are TRBV30 and TRBJ1-5, with a tentative D call TRBD1 (6 bases). V shed 5 bases and J shed 3 bases, with 11 bases lying between them. Germline V lookup: CDR1 GTSNPN, CDR2 SVGIG (reference sequence). This CDR3 is built from 13 residues. The CDR3 DNA sequence: TGTGCCTGGGCACAGGGTCCCAATCAGCCCCAGCATTTT. The encoded protein is CAWAQGPNQPQHF.

The V gene is TRBV5-6, the J gene TRBJ1-1; D ambiguous. Between the trimmed V and J ends, which lost 0 bases and 2 bases, there was a span of 11 bases. Germline CDR1 SGHDT, CDR2 YYEEEE. The CDR3 consists of 15 residues. The CDR3 protein is CASSLVATPNTEAFF. The CDR3 region has the DNA TGTGCCAGCAGCTTGGTAGCCACCCCCAACACTGAAGCTTTCTTT. Looking up the rest from reference TRBV5-6 and TRBJ1-1 gives the full variable domain: DAGVTQSPTHLIKTRGQQVTLRCSPKSGHDTVSWYQQALGQGPQFIFQYYEEEERQRGNFPDRFSGHQFPNYSSELNVNALLLGDSALYLCASSLVATPNTEAFFGQGTRLTVV.

The chain joins TRBV6-1 to TRBJ1-4; 8 bases fit TRBD1. The CDR3 runs to 15 residues. V trimming: 2 bases; J trimming: 6 bases; junction bases outside the gene matches: 5. Germline V lookup: CDR1 MNHNS, CDR2 SASEGT. DNA of the CDR3: TGTGCCAGCAGTGAACCCCGGACAGGGTATGAAAAACTGTTTTTT. It translates to CASSEPRTGYEKLFF.